Listed below are T cell receptor beta chains from one sample, sequenced in a study of T cells after yellow fever vaccination. TCRdb re-analysed the 5' RACE reads in MiXCR, keeping a single row per CDR3 protein. There are 170,000 or so distinct CDR3 sequences in the sample; approximately 6.2% occur only once, and roughly 3% lies in the top ten. The input for sequencing was CD4+ T cells sorted from PBMCs, taken on the day of the first yellow fever vaccination. The receptors originated from a man between 18 and 35 years old who received the YFV17D yellow fever vaccine. The CDR3 runs from the conserved cysteine through the conserved F or W. The D gene is left open where the match is weak. Only some rows state a clone size, as once, few, many or a class for expanded clones.

cdr3_nt: TGTGCCAGCAGAATAGCGGGGGGCAGCACAGATACGCAGTATTTT; cdr3_aa: CASRIAGGSTDTQYF; clone_size: many; v_call: TRBV5-6; j_call: TRBJ2-3; d_call: TRBD2
cdr3_nt: TGTGCCAGCAGCTTGGCTAGCGGCACAGATACGCAGTATTTT; cdr3_aa: CASSLASGTDTQYF; clone_size: many; v_call: TRBV5-4; j_call: TRBJ2-3; d_call: .
cdr3_nt: TGCAGTGCCCTCACAGGGGGTAGCAATCAGCCCCAGCATTTT; cdr3_aa: CSALTGGSNQPQHF; clone_size: many; v_call: TRBV20-1; j_call: TRBJ1-5; d_call: TRBD1
cdr3_nt: TGTGCCAGCAGTGACCCGACAGACAGATACAATGAGCAGTTCTTC; cdr3_aa: CASSDPTDRYNEQFF; clone_size: many; v_call: TRBV6-1; j_call: TRBJ2-1; d_call: .
cdr3_nt: TGTGCCAGCAGCGTCGGGGGGTTCGAAGGCTACACCTTC; cdr3_aa: CASSVGGFEGYTF; clone_size: many; v_call: TRBV7-3; j_call: TRBJ1-2; d_call: .
cdr3_nt: TGTGCCAGCAGCCAACAGACTAGATGGGTGACCCAGTACTTC; cdr3_aa: CASSQQTRWVTQYF; clone_size: .; v_call: TRBV7-2; j_call: TRBJ2-5; d_call: .
cdr3_nt: TGCGCCAGCAGTCCAGGACAGGCTGGGATTACTGAAGCTTTCTTT; cdr3_aa: CASSPGQAGITEAFF; clone_size: .; v_call: TRBV5-1; j_call: TRBJ1-1; d_call: TRBD1
cdr3_nt: TGCGCCAGCAGCCTTGGGACAGGCCCTTTTTTGATCTACGAGCAGTACTTC; cdr3_aa: CASSLGTGPFLIYEQYF; clone_size: many; v_call: TRBV5-1; j_call: TRBJ2-7; d_call: TRBD1
cdr3_nt: TGTGCCAGCAGGGGGACAGACTCTGGGGCCAACGTCCTGACTTTC; cdr3_aa: CASRGTDSGANVLTF; clone_size: many; v_call: TRBV6-1; j_call: TRBJ2-6; d_call: TRBD1
cdr3_nt: TGCAGTGCATACCCGGACAACTTGCTCTCTGGAAACACCATATATTTT; cdr3_aa: CSAYPDNLLSGNTIYF; clone_size: many; v_call: TRBV20-1; j_call: TRBJ1-3; d_call: .
cdr3_nt: TGTGCCAGCAGCTTTGACACTAGCTCCTACAATGAGCAGTTCTTC; cdr3_aa: CASSFDTSSYNEQFF; clone_size: many; v_call: TRBV7-9; j_call: TRBJ2-1; d_call: .
cdr3_nt: TGTGCCAGCAGGCCGAATTCGGGGACCGGGGAGCTGTTTTTT; cdr3_aa: CASRPNSGTGELFF; clone_size: .; v_call: TRBV7-2; j_call: TRBJ2-2; d_call: .
cdr3_nt: TGTGCCACCAGTGAGAACGGGCGGGGGAACACAGATACGCAGTATTTT; cdr3_aa: CATSENGRGNTDTQYF; clone_size: many; v_call: TRBV24-1; j_call: TRBJ2-3; d_call: TRBD2
cdr3_nt: TGCGCCAGCAGCCAGAAATGGGGGGATGGCTACACCTTC; cdr3_aa: CASSQKWGDGYTF; clone_size: many; v_call: TRBV4-1; j_call: TRBJ1-2; d_call: .
cdr3_nt: TGTGCCAGCAGCCAGATCGACAGGCCGGTGGGAAACACCATATATTTT; cdr3_aa: CASSQIDRPVGNTIYF; clone_size: many; v_call: TRBV2; j_call: TRBJ1-3; d_call: .
cdr3_nt: TGTGCCACCAGACCCGGGGGGTCATCCAGTACGCAGTATTTT; cdr3_aa: CATRPGGSSSTQYF; clone_size: .; v_call: TRBV15; j_call: TRBJ2-3; d_call: TRBD2
cdr3_nt: TGTGCCATCAGAAAGGTGGACAGTTCGGGCACTGAAGCTTTCTTT; cdr3_aa: CAIRKVDSSGTEAFF; clone_size: many; v_call: TRBV10-3; j_call: TRBJ1-1; d_call: .
cdr3_nt: TGCAGTGCTAGAGTGGCCCCGGCCCCCTCAACCCAGTACTTC; cdr3_aa: CSARVAPAPSTQYF; clone_size: .; v_call: TRBV20-1; j_call: TRBJ2-5; d_call: .
cdr3_nt: TGTGCCAGCAGCTTGGTTGGGACAGACACCGGGGAGCTGTTTTTT; cdr3_aa: CASSLVGTDTGELFF; clone_size: .; v_call: TRBV5-4; j_call: TRBJ2-2; d_call: TRBD1
cdr3_nt: TGTGCCAGCAGCCCACAGATAGGTCAAGAGACCCAGTACTTC; cdr3_aa: CASSPQIGQETQYF; clone_size: many; v_call: TRBV12-3/TRBV12-4; j_call: TRBJ2-5; d_call: .
cdr3_nt: TGTGCCAGCAGTTTACCCGGGGGGAACGCAGATACGCAGTATTTT; cdr3_aa: CASSLPGGNADTQYF; clone_size: many; v_call: TRBV12-3/TRBV12-4; j_call: TRBJ2-3; d_call: TRBD2
cdr3_nt: TGTGCCAGCAGTTCTCTAGCGCGATCCTACGAGCAGTACTTC; cdr3_aa: CASSSLARSYEQYF; clone_size: many; v_call: TRBV12-3/TRBV12-4; j_call: TRBJ2-7; d_call: .
cdr3_nt: TGTGCCAGCATCGCGGGGCAGGGTTTGGATGAGCAGTTCTTC; cdr3_aa: CASIAGQGLDEQFF; clone_size: few; v_call: TRBV6-1; j_call: TRBJ2-1; d_call: .
cdr3_nt: TGCGCCAGCAGCCAAGATCTATCGAACACCGGGGAGCTGTTTTTT; cdr3_aa: CASSQDLSNTGELFF; clone_size: many; v_call: TRBV4-3; j_call: TRBJ2-2; d_call: .
cdr3_nt: TGTGCCAGCAGTTCCCTACCTAATCAGCCCCAGCATTTT; cdr3_aa: CASSSLPNQPQHF; clone_size: many; v_call: TRBV6-6; j_call: TRBJ1-5; d_call: .
cdr3_nt: TGTGCCAGCTCACCGGGGACTAGCGGAATCACAGATACGCAGTATTTT; cdr3_aa: CASSPGTSGITDTQYF; clone_size: .; v_call: TRBV18; j_call: TRBJ2-3; d_call: TRBD2
cdr3_nt: TGTGCCACCGCGAGGCGCAGGGAAGATGAAAAACTGTTTTTT; cdr3_aa: CATARRREDEKLFF; clone_size: few; v_call: TRBV10-3; j_call: TRBJ1-4; d_call: .
cdr3_nt: TGTGCCAGCAGCTTGATCGGGGGAACTGAAGCTTTCTTT; cdr3_aa: CASSLIGGTEAFF; clone_size: few; v_call: TRBV5-6; j_call: TRBJ1-1; d_call: .
cdr3_nt: TGCGCCAGCAGCTTGGATGGGACGGAAGAAGAGACCCAGTACTTC; cdr3_aa: CASSLDGTEEETQYF; clone_size: .; v_call: TRBV5-1; j_call: TRBJ2-5; d_call: .
cdr3_nt: TGTGCCAGCAGTTCGACTAGTCGGGATCTTTCGCAGTATTTT; cdr3_aa: CASSSTSRDLSQYF; clone_size: many; v_call: TRBV12-3/TRBV12-4; j_call: TRBJ2-3; d_call: .
cdr3_nt: TGTGCCAGCAGAGCTGACAGGGACAGTCAGCCCCAGCATTTT; cdr3_aa: CASRADRDSQPQHF; clone_size: many; v_call: TRBV28; j_call: TRBJ1-5; d_call: TRBD1
cdr3_nt: TGTGCCAGCAGCTTAGCGCGGACTCAAGAGACCCAGTACTTC; cdr3_aa: CASSLARTQETQYF; clone_size: many; v_call: TRBV7-2; j_call: TRBJ2-5; d_call: .
cdr3_nt: TGTGCCAGCAGCCAATCAGGCCACTTTGGCGGCAATCAGCCCCAGCATTTT; cdr3_aa: CASSQSGHFGGNQPQHF; clone_size: few; v_call: TRBV16; j_call: TRBJ1-5; d_call: .
cdr3_nt: TGTGCCAGCAGCCAGGTCGGACAGTCAAACTCTGGGGCCAACGTCCTGACTTTC; cdr3_aa: CASSQVGQSNSGANVLTF; clone_size: few; v_call: TRBV11-1; j_call: TRBJ2-6; d_call: .
cdr3_nt: TGTGCCAGCAGTTTTCCGGGACTTACTAATTCACCCCTCCACTTT; cdr3_aa: CASSFPGLTNSPLHF; clone_size: many; v_call: TRBV28; j_call: TRBJ1-6; d_call: .
cdr3_nt: TGTGCCAGCAGCCAATCTCCTGTGGACCCGGGTACGCAGTATTTT; cdr3_aa: CASSQSPVDPGTQYF; clone_size: many; v_call: TRBV3-1; j_call: TRBJ2-3; d_call: .
cdr3_nt: TGTGCCAGCAGCCCTCGACTAGCGGGGGCCACAGATACGCAGTATTTT; cdr3_aa: CASSPRLAGATDTQYF; clone_size: many; v_call: TRBV7-3; j_call: TRBJ2-3; d_call: TRBD2
cdr3_nt: TGTGCCAGCAGCGTAGGGGGACAGGCCAATCAGCCCCAGCATTTT; cdr3_aa: CASSVGGQANQPQHF; clone_size: few; v_call: TRBV9; j_call: TRBJ1-5; d_call: TRBD1
cdr3_nt: TGCGCCAGCACGAGAGGGCCCCAAGAGACCCAGTACTTC; cdr3_aa: CASTRGPQETQYF; clone_size: .; v_call: TRBV5-1; j_call: TRBJ2-5; d_call: .
cdr3_nt: TGCGCCAGCAGCCAAGTGGGCCTCACCGGGGAGCTGTTTTTT; cdr3_aa: CASSQVGLTGELFF; clone_size: many; v_call: TRBV4-3; j_call: TRBJ2-2; d_call: .